This entry describes one TCR beta chain. This record belongs to a study of T cell changes during pregnancy in multiple sclerosis. The CDR3 runs 15 residues. Germline V CDR1 and CDR2: MNHEY, SVGAGI. Unmatched junction bases numbered 7, after V lost 6 bases and J lost 2 bases. This table comes from immunoSEQ multiplex PCR, and its TCRdb copy is limited to in-frame clones, with some not included. The data contain fewer than 85,000 clones, approximately 92% of them singletons. V gene TRBV6-5 combines with J gene TRBJ1-5; 7 nucleotides match TRBD1. The material was peripheral blood, obtained before pregnancy. The sequence derives from a female donor with multiple sclerosis, enrolled in a pregnancy study. DNA of the CDR3: TGTGCCAGCAGCTCCGGACAGGCCCGCAATCAGCCCCAGCATTTT. It specifies CASSSGQARNQPQHF.